This T cell receptor beta chain was retrieved from a study of OX40 agonist ivuxolimab in advanced cancers. Findings and limits, study-wide: Circulating CD4+ and CD8+ T cells showed clonal expansion by week 6 at 0.1 to 3.0 mg/kg. Relatively little clonal expansion, among the lowest observed, appeared in partial responders at 0.1-3.0 mg/kg.

Between the trimmed V and J ends, which lost 2 bases and 11 bases, there was a span of 11 bases. There are 13 residues in the CDR3. Germline loops: CDR1 SGHRS, CDR2 YFSETQ. With respect to this clone: Its antigen remains unidentified.

Libraries were prepared by immunoSEQ multiplex PCR; TCRdb keeps only in-frame clonotypes and omits some of them. This sample yields fewer than 85,000 clones, of which about 89% are seen a single time; around 0.39% belongs to the top ten. Sequencing was performed on CD4+ or CD8+ T cells sorted from blood, taken in a trial of the OX40 agonist ivuxolimab. The chain links TRBV5-1 to TRBJ2-6; D gene uncertain. This receptor was obtained from an adult with an advanced solid tumor such as melanoma, head and neck, liver or kidney cancer. As DNA, the CDR3 is TGCGCCAGCAGCTTTGGTTGGCTCCACGTCCTGACTTTC. Residues: CASSFGWLHVLTF.